This is a list of T cell receptor beta chains from one sample in a study of blood T cells in healthy people across ages. TCRdb re-analysed the 5' RACE reads in MiXCR, keeping a single row per CDR3 protein. Of 1,100,000 or so distinct CDR3 sequences detected, roughly 45% appear once; the ten largest clones hold around 18%. The material sequenced was blood. The receptor set was obtained from a woman in her sixties in good health. Both conserved end residues are part of each CDR3. A D gene is named only where the DNA matches it firmly. Some rows mark clone size as missing; the rest say once, few, many or name a class of expanded clone.

clone_size | j_call | d_call | v_call | cdr3_nt | cdr3_aa
- | TRBJ2-7 | - | TRBV20-1 | TGCAGTGCTAGTATGGCTAGCTCCAAGTTCAAGTACTTC | CSASMASSKFKYF
few | TRBJ2-7 | TRBD2 | TRBV5-1 | TGCGCCAGCAGCCCGGGACTAGCGGGGCTTCGGCACGAGCAGTACTTC | CASSPGLAGLRHEQYF
few | TRBJ2-7 | TRBD2 | TRBV10-1 | TGCGCCAGCAGTGAGTCGCTGGGACTAGCGGGGGGCTACGAGCAGTACTTC | CASSESLGLAGGYEQYF
once | TRBJ1-2 | TRBD1 | TRBV20-1 | TGCAGTGCTAGAGTGGGACAGAAAGGCTACACCTTC | CSARVGQKGYTF
- | TRBJ2-6 | - | TRBV7-2 | TGTGCCAGCAGCTTAGCAGCAGGGTTAGGCTCTGGGGCCAACGTCCTGACTTTC | CASSLAAGLGSGANVLTF
- | TRBJ2-7 | TRBD2 | TRBV9 | TGTGCCAGCAGCGTAGGTCCTAGCGGGAGCTCCTACGAGCAGTACTTC | CASSVGPSGSSYEQYF
- | TRBJ1-6 | TRBD1 | TRBV3-1 | TGTGCCAGCAGCCAAGACCGGGACAGTCGCTCCTATAATTCACCCCTCCACTTT | CASSQDRDSRSYNSPLHF
few | TRBJ1-2 | TRBD1 | TRBV5-1 | TGCGCCAGCAGCTTCGGGGACAGGGGGGATAACTATGGCTACACCTTC | CASSFGDRGDNYGYTF
- | TRBJ2-7 | - | TRBV21-1 | TGTGCCAGCAGCAACGCCTCTAGCGGGAGTACCTACGAGCAGTACTTC | CASSNASSGSTYEQYF
few | TRBJ2-1 | - | TRBV4-1 | TGCGCCAGCAGCCAAGATGGGTTAGTCTACAATGAGCAGTTCTTC | CASSQDGLVYNEQFF
- | TRBJ2-7 | TRBD1 | TRBV7-9 | TGTGCCAGCACTACTGGACAGGGTGACTACGAGCAGTACTTC | CASTTGQGDYEQYF
- | TRBJ2-7 | - | TRBV28 | TGTGCCAGCAGTCTCCACCCACAGGGACTGGACGAGCAGTACTTC | CASSLHPQGLDEQYF
few | TRBJ1-2 | - | TRBV4-1 | TGCGCCAGCAGCCAAGAGAGGGGCGTTGGCTATGGCTACACCTTC | CASSQERGVGYGYTF
- | TRBJ2-3 | - | TRBV29-1 | TGCAGCGTCGCTCCCACGGGACCCCGGGGGTCGGATACGCAGTATTTT | CSVAPTGPRGSDTQYF
once | TRBJ2-5 | - | TRBV2 | TGTGCCAGCAGTGAAGCACGGGGGCGAGGGACCCAGTACTTC | CASSEARGRGTQYF
- | TRBJ2-7 | TRBD2 | TRBV27 | TGTGCCAGCAGCCCGAGGACTAGCGCCATTCCCTTCTACGGGCAGTACTTC | CASSPRTSAIPFYGQYF
few | TRBJ2-5 | - | TRBV28 | TGTGCCAGCAGTGGGGCAGTGATAAAGACCCAGTACTTC | CASSGAVIKTQYF
- | TRBJ2-7 | - | TRBV15 | TGTGCCACCAGCAGCCTTCCCACCTACGAGCAGTACTTC | CATSSLPTYEQYF
few | TRBJ1-1 | - | TRBV5-1 | TGCGCCAGCAGCTTGGGAGCGGACACTGAAGCTTTCTTT | CASSLGADTEAFF
few | TRBJ2-6 | - | TRBV4-1 | TGCGCCAGCAGCCAAGATCCCGGGACTGGGGCCAACGTCCTGACTTTC | CASSQDPGTGANVLTF
- | TRBJ1-2 | - | TRBV2 | TGTGCCAGCAGTGAAGCGAGGGTCTATGGCTACACCTTC | CASSEARVYGYTF
few | TRBJ1-1 | TRBD1 | TRBV25-1 | TGTGCCAGCAGTGAAATTCGACAGGGGGACACTGAAGCTTTCTTT | CASSEIRQGDTEAFF
- | TRBJ2-7 | - | TRBV20-1 | TGCAGTGCTAGCCCCCTGGGGGCTGACTGGAGCCCCCACGAGCAGTACTTC | CSASPLGADWSPHEQYF
few | TRBJ2-3 | TRBD1 | TRBV12-5 | TGTGCTAGTGGTCCGGGACAGGGCGCAGATACGCAGTATTTT | CASGPGQGADTQYF
- | TRBJ2-3 | TRBD2 | TRBV2 | TGTGCCAGCAATCTAGCGGGAGTGTCAGATACGCAGTATTTT | CASNLAGVSDTQYF
few | TRBJ2-3 | - | TRBV24-1 | TGTGCCACCAGTGAGCTTCCAGAGGTTGAGTCCACAGATACGCAGTATTTT | CATSELPEVESTDTQYF
- | TRBJ1-2 | TRBD1 | TRBV6-1 | TGTGCCAGCAGGCCAAATCGGGGGACAGGAAATGGCTACACCTTC | CASRPNRGTGNGYTF
once | TRBJ1-2 | - | TRBV27 | TGTGCCAGCAGTCCGGGGACTAGCGGGAGGGGCTATGGCTACACCTTC | CASSPGTSGRGYGYTF
- | TRBJ2-3 | - | TRBV6-4 | TGTGCCAGCAGTGCCCGGGATTGGGATACGCAGTATTTT | CASSARDWDTQYF
- | TRBJ2-1 | - | TRBV15 | TGTGCCACCAGCAGAGGGGTAGAGGCAGGGGTTAATGAGCAGTTCTTC | CATSRGVEAGVNEQFF
few | TRBJ1-6 | - | TRBV6-6 | TGTGCCAGCAGTTACTCGAGCACCGTCTATAATTCACCCCTCCACTTT | CASSYSSTVYNSPLHF
few | TRBJ2-1 | TRBD2 | TRBV12-3/TRBV12-4 | TGTGCCAGCAGTTTAGCGCGGGGGGAGGGGCGGAATGAGCAGTTCTTC | CASSLARGEGRNEQFF
- | TRBJ2-1 | TRBD2 | TRBV7-8 | TGTGCCAGCAGCCTACCGGGCCGGGGGGGGTACAATGAGCAGTTCTTC | CASSLPGRGGYNEQFF
few | TRBJ2-1 | - | TRBV14 | TGTGCCAGCAGCCTTCGACTGGGATCGTGGGAGCAGTTCTTC | CASSLRLGSWEQFF
few | TRBJ1-2 | - | TRBV27 | TGTGCCAGCAGTTTTCAGGCAGCTACTAACTATGGCTACACCTTC | CASSFQAATNYGYTF
- | TRBJ2-5 | - | TRBV18 | TGTGCCAGCTCGCAAAGCCCCGCCGCAGGAGAGACCCAGTACTTC | CASSQSPAAGETQYF
once | TRBJ2-1 | TRBD2 | TRBV20-1 | TGCAGTGCTGCCCCAGCGGGAGCGTCCAATGAGCAGTTCTTC | CSAAPAGASNEQFF
- | TRBJ1-1 | - | TRBV7-8 | TGTGCCAGCAGCTCCAACTCACAGAAAGCTTTCTTT | CASSSNSQKAFF
- | TRBJ2-1 | TRBD2 | TRBV7-9 | TGTGCCAGCAGCTTAGTTGCGGGAGGGGTTCTAGAGGGTGAGCAGTTCTTC | CASSLVAGGVLEGEQFF
few | TRBJ2-7 | - | TRBV12-3/TRBV12-4 | TGTGCCAGCAGTTTACGGGAGAGGAGGTACGAGCAGTACTTC | CASSLRERRYEQYF
- | TRBJ1-2 | - | TRBV12-3/TRBV12-4 | TGTGCCAGCACCAAGGGGGGGGGCTCTAACTATGGCTACACCTTC | CASTKGGGSNYGYTF
- | TRBJ2-1 | TRBD2 | TRBV29-1 | TGCAGCGTTGTATCGTCTAGCGGGAGTAGCGATGAGCAGTTCTTC | CSVVSSSGSSDEQFF
- | TRBJ1-4 | - | TRBV20-1 | TGCAGTGCTAGTCAGCCTCAAGGGGAAAAACTGTTTTTT | CSASQPQGEKLFF
- | TRBJ2-3 | - | TRBV20-1 | TGCAGTGACAGAAAGGGCTCAGATACGCAGTATTTT | CSDRKGSDTQYF
- | TRBJ2-4 | TRBD1 | TRBV23-1 | TGCGCAAAAGGGGACAGGGCAGGGGGGGAGGCCAAAAACATTCAGTACTTC | CAKGDRAGGEAKNIQYF
- | TRBJ2-7 | TRBD1 | TRBV19 | TGTGCCAGTAGTACGACCACAGGGGACGAGCAGTACTTC | CASSTTTGDEQYF
few | TRBJ1-1 | - | TRBV12-3/TRBV12-4 | TGTGCCAGCAGTTATCGTCGCTCAAACACTGAAGCTTTCTTT | CASSYRRSNTEAFF
few | TRBJ2-5 | TRBD2 | TRBV5-1 | TGCGCCAGCAACTCAGAGGGACTAGCCCACCAAGAGACCCAGTACTTC | CASNSEGLAHQETQYF